These T cell receptor beta chains were read from a single sample in a study of T cell repertoires in cytomegalovirus infection. TCRdb fed the reads into MiXCR, producing one record per CDR3 protein. The sample records under 450,000 distinct CDR3 sequences, about 35% being singletons. Antigens for these TCRs are unknown. This specimen consisted of cultured PBMCs, obtained from culture after CMV antigen stimulation. Every receptor here comes from a human donor in good health (CMV status not recorded). Some clones in this sample may be carry-over from other donors' samples. CDR3s include the opening cysteine and the closing phenylalanine or tryptophan. Each record gives: CDR3 length, V gene, clone size, J gene, CDR3 protein. Clone size, where shown, is once, few, many, or a class for clones that have expanded.

CDR3 length: 17; V gene: TRBV5-1; clone size: .; J gene: TRBJ1-2; CDR3 protein: CASSPDRDRGPNYGYTF
CDR3 length: 18; V gene: TRBV12-3/TRBV12-4; clone size: .; J gene: TRBJ2-1; CDR3 protein: CASSLAGTSGLSYNEQFF
CDR3 length: 18; V gene: TRBV7-8; clone size: many; J gene: TRBJ2-2; CDR3 protein: CATSFSPQRGPKAGELFF
CDR3 length: 15; V gene: TRBV5-4; clone size: .; J gene: TRBJ1-1; CDR3 protein: CASSPRTGENTEAFF
CDR3 length: 17; V gene: TRBV7-9; clone size: .; J gene: TRBJ2-3; CDR3 protein: CASSPGVAGGSTDTQYF
CDR3 length: 15; V gene: TRBV6-2/TRBV6-3; clone size: .; J gene: TRBJ2-3; CDR3 protein: CASRTTSGVTDTQYF
CDR3 length: 15; V gene: TRBV6-4; clone size: few; J gene: TRBJ2-3; CDR3 protein: CASNSGRPTSDTQYF
CDR3 length: 16; V gene: TRBV7-2; clone size: few; J gene: TRBJ2-1; CDR3 protein: CASSLAPGTSYNEQFF
CDR3 length: 13; V gene: TRBV19; clone size: .; J gene: TRBJ1-1; CDR3 protein: CASKDGGYSVAFF
CDR3 length: 16; V gene: TRBV7-2; clone size: many; J gene: TRBJ2-5; CDR3 protein: CASSPHSGRRGETQYF
CDR3 length: 19; V gene: TRBV7-9; clone size: few; J gene: TRBJ2-1; CDR3 protein: CASSLGRFTWRSPHNEQFF
CDR3 length: 12; V gene: TRBV29-1; clone size: few; J gene: TRBJ2-3; CDR3 protein: CSVVRGADTQYF
CDR3 length: 15; V gene: TRBV4-1; clone size: .; J gene: TRBJ2-5; CDR3 protein: CASGYRDTAQETQYF
CDR3 length: 13; V gene: TRBV19; clone size: .; J gene: TRBJ1-2; CDR3 protein: CASRRGNNYGYTF
CDR3 length: 15; V gene: TRBV20-1; clone size: .; J gene: TRBJ2-1; CDR3 protein: CSAILAGPIGNEQFF
CDR3 length: 12; V gene: TRBV30; clone size: .; J gene: TRBJ2-7; CDR3 protein: CAVGQGLSEQYF
CDR3 length: 16; V gene: TRBV7-2; clone size: large; J gene: TRBJ1-1; CDR3 protein: CASSSRGGAGNTEAFF
CDR3 length: 16; V gene: TRBV28; clone size: few; J gene: TRBJ2-1; CDR3 protein: CASSFLGLLSYNEQFF
CDR3 length: 16; V gene: TRBV24-1; clone size: .; J gene: TRBJ2-5; CDR3 protein: CATSEYGLASLETQYF
CDR3 length: 15; V gene: TRBV7-9; clone size: many; J gene: TRBJ2-5; CDR3 protein: CASSLGDVNQETQYF
CDR3 length: 13; V gene: TRBV27; clone size: few; J gene: TRBJ1-2; CDR3 protein: CASRLNSLYGYTF
CDR3 length: 13; V gene: TRBV10-3; clone size: .; J gene: TRBJ2-1; CDR3 protein: CASRGDEYNEQFF
CDR3 length: 14; V gene: TRBV7-8; clone size: many; J gene: TRBJ2-1; CDR3 protein: CASSFEGAYNEQFF
CDR3 length: 14; V gene: TRBV4-2; clone size: .; J gene: TRBJ1-2; CDR3 protein: CASSQDPGAVGYTF
CDR3 length: 14; V gene: TRBV6-2/TRBV6-3; clone size: few; J gene: TRBJ2-1; CDR3 protein: CASREDYRFREQFF
CDR3 length: 17; V gene: TRBV27; clone size: .; J gene: TRBJ1-5; CDR3 protein: CASSFWKGKTGNQPQHF
CDR3 length: 14; V gene: TRBV7-9; clone size: .; J gene: TRBJ1-1; CDR3 protein: CASSVLGGSPEAFF
CDR3 length: 15; V gene: TRBV27; clone size: few; J gene: TRBJ1-2; CDR3 protein: CASRKDPGLNYGYTF
CDR3 length: 18; V gene: TRBV9; clone size: .; J gene: TRBJ2-3; CDR3 protein: CASSVGGGTGGPTDTQYF